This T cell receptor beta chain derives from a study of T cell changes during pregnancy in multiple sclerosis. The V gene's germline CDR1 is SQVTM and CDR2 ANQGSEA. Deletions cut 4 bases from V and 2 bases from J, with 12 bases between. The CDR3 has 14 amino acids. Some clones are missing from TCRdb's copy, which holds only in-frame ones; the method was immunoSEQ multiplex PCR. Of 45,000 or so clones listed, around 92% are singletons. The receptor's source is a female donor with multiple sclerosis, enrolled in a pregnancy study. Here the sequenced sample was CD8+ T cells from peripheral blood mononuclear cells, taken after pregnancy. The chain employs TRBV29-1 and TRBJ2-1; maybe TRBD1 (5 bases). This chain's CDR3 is CSVGPQGPYNEQFF. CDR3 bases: TGCAGCGTTGGCCCGCAGGGCCCCTACAATGAGCAGTTCTTC.